The 10 T cell receptor beta chains below were found in one sample sequenced in a study of T-cell memory formation after mild COVID-19. TCRdb redid the calling of the 5' RACE reads with MiXCR, one entry per CDR3 protein. The profile covers more than 300,000 distinct CDR3 sequences, with roughly an eighth appearing a single time and approximately 21% taken by the ten largest. The sample was PBMCs or a T cell subset sorted from them (not recorded which). These receptors were collected from a man in his late teens or twenties who had mild COVID-19 (a few samples of this study predate the infection). Cell type and time point are not known.

This clonotype was seen a few times. The chain couples TRBV27 to TRBJ2-7, with 9 positions matching TRBD1. The CDR3 extends over 14 amino acids. With 5 bases clipped from V and 5 bases from J, the junction kept 7 bases outside the gene matches. Germline values: CDR1 MNHEY, CDR2 SMNVEV (reference sequence). The CDR3 is CASSPRQGDNEQYF. CDR3 DNA: TGTGCCAGCAGTCCCAGACAGGGGGACAACGAGCAGTACTTC.

At least ten counts were recorded for this clonotype. This CDR3 reads CASRRSSYNSPLHF. CDR3 DNA sequence: TGTGCCAGTAGGAGGAGCTCCTATAATTCACCCCTCCACTTT. The chain uses TRBV6-5 and TRBJ1-6; D not resolved. CDR1 and CDR2 from the germline V gene are MNHEY and SVGAGI. Trimming cost V 9 bases and J 0 bases, with 9 bases left between them. The CDR3 is made up of 14 amino acids.

The chain employs TRBV2 and TRBJ2-7; 7 bases fit TRBD2. This CDR3 is built from 12 residues. V was pared by 4 bases and J by 7 bases, with 4 bases of the junction left unmatched. CDR1 SNHLY and CDR2 FYNNEI come from the germline V gene. CDR3 region: CASSATAGEQYF. CDR3 coding DNA: TGTGCCAGCAGTGCGACAGCGGGGGAGCAGTACTTC.

This clonotype was observed at least ten times. The chain joins TRBV7-3 to TRBJ2-5; TRBD1 is a possible D gene (6 bases). Germline CDR1 is SGHTA and CDR2 is FQGTGA. V lost 5 bases and J 4 bases, leaving 11 bases between the germline ends. The CDR3 totals 13 residues. CDR3 sequence reads: CASSQGSGETQYF. CDR3 nucleotide sequence: TGTGCCAGCAGCCAGGGGTCGGGAGAGACCCAGTACTTC.

This clonotype was seen a few times. The genes are TRBV12-3 or TRBV12-4 and TRBJ1-2; D is possibly TRBD1 (5 bases). The CDR3 spans 14 residues. Deletions cut 7 bases from V and 1 base from J, with 13 bases between. The CDR3 region is CASTLGENNYGYTF. In nucleotides, the CDR3 is TGTGCCAGCACCTTGGGGGAGAATAACTATGGCTACACCTTC.

This chain uses TRBV4-2 with TRBJ1-4; D perhaps matches TRBD1 (6 bases). Germline V gene sequence: CDR1 LGHNA, CDR2 YNFKEQ. This CDR3 comprises 16 residues. V was trimmed by 0 bases and J by 5 bases, leaving 13 bases between them. The CDR3, as DNA: TGTGCCAGCAGCCAAGAGAGGCAGGGGCAAAATGAAAAACTGTTTTTT. Protein sequence: CASSQERQGQNEKLFF.

This chain links TRBV20-1 with TRBJ1-1; D remains ambiguous. This CDR3 contains 14 residues. Trimming pared 7 bases from V and 0 bases from J, leaving 15 bases between. Germline CDR1 and CDR2: DFQATT and SNEGSKA (reference sequence). CDR3 region: CSVSAQALNTEAFF. The CDR3 DNA reads as TGCAGTGTCTCAGCCCAGGCCCTGAACACTGAAGCTTTCTTT.

This clonotype was observed a few times. The V and J genes are TRBV7-9 and TRBJ2-6; TRBD1 matches 7 bases. The junction had 7 bases not matched to a gene; V was cut back by 11 bases and J by 0 bases. This CDR3 comprises 15 residues. Germline CDR1 SEHNR, CDR2 FQNEAQ (reference sequence). CDR3 bases: TGTGCCGGGAGAGGGGGCGCCTCTGGGGCCAACGTCCTGACTTTC. It translates to CAGRGGASGANVLTF.

This clonotype came up a few times. V usage is TRBV30 and J usage is TRBJ1-1; no firm D call. Trimming removed 4 bases from V and 11 bases from J, with 17 bases in between. The CDR3 loop spans 12 amino acids. Germline lookup yields CDR1 GTSNPN and CDR2 SVGIG (reference sequence). The CDR3: CAWTSGVSVAFF. The CDR3 DNA is TGTGCCTGGACAAGTGGGGTATCGGTGGCTTTCTTT.

The chain joins TRBV5-5 to TRBJ1-5; D unclear. The CDR3 loop spans 14 amino acids. CDR1 is SGHKS and CDR2 is YYEKEE in the germline V gene (reference sequence). V was cut by 5 bases and J by 2 bases, with 11 bases left in between. CDR3: CASSLAQGNQPQHF. Written as DNA, the CDR3 is TGTGCCAGCAGTCTGGCGCAGGGCAATCAGCCCCAGCATTTT. The full variable domain, completed using reference TRBV5-5 and TRBJ1-5, is DAGVTQSPTHLIKTRGQQVTLRCSPISGHKSVSWYQQVLGQGPQFIFQYYEKEERGRGNFPDRFSARQFPNYSSELNVNALLLGDSALYLCASSLAQGNQPQHFGDGTRLSIL.